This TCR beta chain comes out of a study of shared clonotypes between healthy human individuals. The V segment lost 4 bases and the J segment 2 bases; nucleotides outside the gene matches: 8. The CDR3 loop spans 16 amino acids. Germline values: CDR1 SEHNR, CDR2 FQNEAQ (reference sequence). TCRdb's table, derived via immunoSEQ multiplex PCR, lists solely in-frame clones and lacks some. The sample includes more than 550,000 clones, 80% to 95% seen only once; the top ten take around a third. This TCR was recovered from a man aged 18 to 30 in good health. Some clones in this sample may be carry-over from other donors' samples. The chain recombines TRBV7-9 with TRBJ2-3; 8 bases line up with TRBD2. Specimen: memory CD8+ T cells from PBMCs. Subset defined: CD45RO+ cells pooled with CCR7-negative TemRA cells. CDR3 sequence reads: CASSSKAGVNTDTQYF. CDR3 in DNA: TGTGCCAGCAGCTCCAAAGCGGGAGTAAACACAGATACGCAGTATTTT. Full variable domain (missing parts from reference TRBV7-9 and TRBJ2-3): DTGVSQNPRHKITKRGQNVTFRCDPISEHNRLYWYRQTLGQGPEFLTYFQNEAQLEKSRLLSDRFSAERPKGSFSTLEIQRTEQGDSAMYLCASSSKAGVNTDTQYFGPGTRLTVL.